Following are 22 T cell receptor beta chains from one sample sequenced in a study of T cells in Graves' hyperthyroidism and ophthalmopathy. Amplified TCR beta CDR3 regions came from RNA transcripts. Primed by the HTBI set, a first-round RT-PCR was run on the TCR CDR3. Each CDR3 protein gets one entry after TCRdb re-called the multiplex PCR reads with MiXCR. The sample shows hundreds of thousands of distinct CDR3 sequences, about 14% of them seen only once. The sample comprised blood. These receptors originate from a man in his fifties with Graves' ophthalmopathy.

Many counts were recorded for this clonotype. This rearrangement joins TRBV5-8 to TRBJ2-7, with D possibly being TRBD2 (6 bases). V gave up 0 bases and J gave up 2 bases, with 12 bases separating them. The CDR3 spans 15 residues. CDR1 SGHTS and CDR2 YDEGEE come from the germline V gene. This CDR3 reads CASSLGGGRTYEQYF. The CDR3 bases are TGTGCCAGCAGCTTGGGGGGAGGAAGGACCTACGAGCAGTACTTC.

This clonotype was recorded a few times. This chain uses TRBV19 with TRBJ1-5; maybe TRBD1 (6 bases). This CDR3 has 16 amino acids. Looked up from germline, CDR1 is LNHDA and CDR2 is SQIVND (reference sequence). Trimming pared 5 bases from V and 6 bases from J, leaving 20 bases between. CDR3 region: CASSVSLRGASQPQHF. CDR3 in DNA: TGTGCCAGTAGTGTCTCACTGAGGGGGGCTAGTCAGCCCCAGCATTTT.

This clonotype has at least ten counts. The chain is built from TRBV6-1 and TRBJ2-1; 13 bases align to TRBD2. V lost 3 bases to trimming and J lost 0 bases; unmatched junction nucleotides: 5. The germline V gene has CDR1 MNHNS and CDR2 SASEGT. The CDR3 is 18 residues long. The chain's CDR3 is CASSEARLAGGSYNEQFF. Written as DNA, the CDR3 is TGTGCCAGCAGTGAGGCCCGACTAGCGGGGGGCTCCTACAATGAGCAGTTCTTC.

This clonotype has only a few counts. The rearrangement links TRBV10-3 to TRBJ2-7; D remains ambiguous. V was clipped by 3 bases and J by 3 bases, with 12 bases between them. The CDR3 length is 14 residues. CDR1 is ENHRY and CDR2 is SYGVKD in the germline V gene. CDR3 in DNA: TGTGCCATCAGTGATGGTGCGGACCTCTACGAGCAGTACTTC. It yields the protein CAISDGADLYEQYF.

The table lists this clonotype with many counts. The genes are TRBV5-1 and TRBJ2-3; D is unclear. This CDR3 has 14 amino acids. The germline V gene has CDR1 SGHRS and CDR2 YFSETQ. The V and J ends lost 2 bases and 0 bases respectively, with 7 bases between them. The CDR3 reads CASSFGASTDTQYF. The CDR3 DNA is TGCGCCAGCAGCTTCGGAGCTAGCACAGATACGCAGTATTTT.

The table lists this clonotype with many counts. The CDR3 loop reads CASSLDWGGQDTDTQYF. Here the CDR3 DNA reads TGTGCCAGCAGCTTAGATTGGGGGGGACAGGACACAGATACGCAGTATTTT. This sequence joins TRBV11-2 and TRBJ2-3; tentative D call: TRBD1 (8 bases). In germline, CDR1 is SGHAT, CDR2 FQNNGV. This CDR3 has 17 amino acids. Trimming removed 0 bases from V and 2 bases from J, with 15 bases in between.

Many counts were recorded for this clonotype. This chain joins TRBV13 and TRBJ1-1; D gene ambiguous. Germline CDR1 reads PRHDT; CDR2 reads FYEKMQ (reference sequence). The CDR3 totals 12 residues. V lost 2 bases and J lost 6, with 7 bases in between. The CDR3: CASSLSVAEAFF. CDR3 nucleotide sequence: TGTGCCAGCAGCTTATCTGTGGCTGAAGCTTTCTTT.

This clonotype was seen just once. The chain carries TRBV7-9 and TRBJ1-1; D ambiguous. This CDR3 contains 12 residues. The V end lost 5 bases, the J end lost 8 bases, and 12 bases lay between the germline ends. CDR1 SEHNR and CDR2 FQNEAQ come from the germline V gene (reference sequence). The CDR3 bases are TGTGCCAGCAGCCCGGAGGCGGTAGAAGCTTTCTTT. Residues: CASSPEAVEAFF.

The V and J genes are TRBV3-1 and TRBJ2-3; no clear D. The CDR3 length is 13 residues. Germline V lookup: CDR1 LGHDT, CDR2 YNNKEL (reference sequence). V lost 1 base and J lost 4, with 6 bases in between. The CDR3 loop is CASSQASPDTQYF. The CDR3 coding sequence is TGTGCCAGCAGCCAAGCGAGCCCAGATACGCAGTATTTT.

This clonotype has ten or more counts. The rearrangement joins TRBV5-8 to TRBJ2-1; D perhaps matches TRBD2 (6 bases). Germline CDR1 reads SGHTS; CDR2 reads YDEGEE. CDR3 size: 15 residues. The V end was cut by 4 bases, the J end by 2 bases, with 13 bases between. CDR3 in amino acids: CASSLRDSPYNEQFF. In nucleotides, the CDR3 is TGTGCCAGCAGCCTCCGGGACTCACCCTACAATGAGCAGTTCTTC.

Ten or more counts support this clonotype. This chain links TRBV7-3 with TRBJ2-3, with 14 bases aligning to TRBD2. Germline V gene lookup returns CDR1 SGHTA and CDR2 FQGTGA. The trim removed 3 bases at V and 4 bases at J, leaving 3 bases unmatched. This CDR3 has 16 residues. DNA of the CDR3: TGTGCCAGCAGCTTGGGGGGACTAGCGGGAGCAGATACGCAGTATTTT. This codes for CASSLGGLAGADTQYF.

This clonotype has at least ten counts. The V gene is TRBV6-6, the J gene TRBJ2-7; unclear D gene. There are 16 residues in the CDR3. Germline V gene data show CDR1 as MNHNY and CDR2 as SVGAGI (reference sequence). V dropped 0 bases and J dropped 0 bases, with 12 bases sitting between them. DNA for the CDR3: TGTGCCAGCAGTTACTCGATAGGGCAGAGCTCCTACGAGCAGTACTTC. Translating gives CASSYSIGQSSYEQYF.

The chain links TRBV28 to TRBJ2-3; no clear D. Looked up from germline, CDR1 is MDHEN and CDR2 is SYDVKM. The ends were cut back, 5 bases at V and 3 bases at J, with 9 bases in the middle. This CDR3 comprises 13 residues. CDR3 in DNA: TGTGCCAGCAGTCCCGTCCTGACAGATACGCAGTATTTT. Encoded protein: CASSPVLTDTQYF.

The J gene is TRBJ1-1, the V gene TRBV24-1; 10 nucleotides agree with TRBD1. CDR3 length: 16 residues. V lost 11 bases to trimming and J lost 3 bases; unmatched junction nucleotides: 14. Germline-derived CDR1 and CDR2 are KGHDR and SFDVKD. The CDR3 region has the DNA TGTGCCAGCAGCCCGGGACAGGGGTTAGTGTACACTGAAGCTTTCTTT. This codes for CASSPGQGLVYTEAFF.

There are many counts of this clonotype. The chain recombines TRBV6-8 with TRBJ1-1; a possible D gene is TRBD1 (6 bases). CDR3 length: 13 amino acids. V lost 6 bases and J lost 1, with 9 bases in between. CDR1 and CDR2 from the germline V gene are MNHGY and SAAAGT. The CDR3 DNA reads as TGTGCCAGCAGACAGACAGGGAACACTGAAGCTTTCTTT. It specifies CASRQTGNTEAFF.

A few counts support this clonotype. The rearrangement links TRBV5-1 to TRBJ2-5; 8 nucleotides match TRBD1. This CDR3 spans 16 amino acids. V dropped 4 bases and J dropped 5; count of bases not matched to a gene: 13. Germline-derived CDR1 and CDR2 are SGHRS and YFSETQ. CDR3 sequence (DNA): TGCGCCAGCAGCACGACCGGACAGGGCCTAAGGGAGACCCAGTACTTC. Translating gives CASSTTGQGLRETQYF.

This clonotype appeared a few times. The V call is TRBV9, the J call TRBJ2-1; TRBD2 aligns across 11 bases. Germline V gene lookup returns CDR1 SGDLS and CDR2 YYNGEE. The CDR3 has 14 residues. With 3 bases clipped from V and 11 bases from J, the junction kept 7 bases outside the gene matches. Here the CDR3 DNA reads TGTGCCAGCAGCGCAGGGACTAGCGGAGGGAAGCAGTTCTTC. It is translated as CASSAGTSGGKQFF.

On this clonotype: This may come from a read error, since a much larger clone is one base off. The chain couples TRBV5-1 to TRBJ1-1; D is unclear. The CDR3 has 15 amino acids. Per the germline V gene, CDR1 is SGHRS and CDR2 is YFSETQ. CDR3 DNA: TGCGCCAGCAGCTTGGCCTCAAGGGAGAACACTGGAGCTTTCTTT. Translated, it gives CASSLASRENTGAFF.

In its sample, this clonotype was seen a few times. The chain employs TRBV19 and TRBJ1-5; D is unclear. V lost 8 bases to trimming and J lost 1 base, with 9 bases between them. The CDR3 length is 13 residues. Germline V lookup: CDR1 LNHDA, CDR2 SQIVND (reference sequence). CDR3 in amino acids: CASAAASNQPQHF. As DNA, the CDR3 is TGTGCCAGTGCGGCAGCGAGCAATCAGCCCCAGCATTTT. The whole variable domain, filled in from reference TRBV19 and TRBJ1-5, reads DGGITQSPKYLFRKEGQNVTLSCEQNLNHDAMYWYRQDPGQGLRLIYYSQIVNDFQKGDIAEGYSVSREKKESFPLTVTSAQKNPTAFYLCASAAASNQPQHFGDGTRLSIL.

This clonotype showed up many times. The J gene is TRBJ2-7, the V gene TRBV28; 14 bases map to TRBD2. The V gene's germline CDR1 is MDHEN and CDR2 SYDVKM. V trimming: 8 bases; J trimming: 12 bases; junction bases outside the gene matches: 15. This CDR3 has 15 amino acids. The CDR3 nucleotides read TGTGCCAGCCTGACCTCCGGGACTAGCGGGAGTTGGCCGTACTTC. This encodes CASLTSGTSGSWPYF. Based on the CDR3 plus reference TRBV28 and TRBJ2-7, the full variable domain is DVKVTQSSRYLVKRTGEKVFLECVQDMDHENMFWYRQDPGLGLRLIYFSYDVKMKEKGDIPEGYSVSREKKERFSLILESASTNQTSMYLCASLTSGTSGSWPYFGPGTRLTVT.

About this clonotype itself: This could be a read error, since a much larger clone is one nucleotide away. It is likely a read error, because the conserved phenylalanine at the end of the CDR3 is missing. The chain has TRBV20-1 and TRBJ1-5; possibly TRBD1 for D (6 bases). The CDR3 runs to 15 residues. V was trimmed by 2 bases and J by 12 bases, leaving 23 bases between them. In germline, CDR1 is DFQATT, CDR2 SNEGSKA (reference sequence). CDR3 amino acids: CSARPGAGTRNYQHL. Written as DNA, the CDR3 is TGCAGTGCTAGACCAGGGGCCGGGACCAGGAATTACCAGCATCTT.

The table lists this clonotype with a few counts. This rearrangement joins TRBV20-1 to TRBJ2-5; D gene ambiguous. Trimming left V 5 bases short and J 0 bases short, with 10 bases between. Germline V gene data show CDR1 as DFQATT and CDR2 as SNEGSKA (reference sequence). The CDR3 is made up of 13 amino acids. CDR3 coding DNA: TGCAGTGCTGCCGTTTTGGACCAAGAGACCCAGTACTTC. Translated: CSAAVLDQETQYF.